A single sample gave rise to the 3 T cell receptor beta chains below, sequenced in a study of T cell responses to AZD1222 COVID-19 vaccine. Sequencing was performed with immunoSEQ multiplex PCR; in TCRdb, only in-frame clones are kept and a portion is missing. This sample has 95,000 to 110,000 clones, with roughly nine tenths found just once. The sample was peripheral blood, taken on day 0 of AZD1222 vaccination. Receptor source: an adult in good health.

This rearrangement joins TRBV5-5 to TRBJ1-4; 7 nucleotides match TRBD1. Germline V gives CDR1 SGHKS, CDR2 YYEKEE (reference sequence). J lost 5 bases, V lost 4 bases, and 8 bases had no gene match. The CDR3 spans 15 residues. The CDR3 bases are TGTGCCAGCAGCCAAACAGGGGTATTCAATGAAAAACTGTTTTTT. It yields the protein CASSQTGVFNEKLFF.

The rearrangement links TRBV28 to TRBJ1-1, with 7 bases matching TRBD1. CDR1 and CDR2 (germline): MDHEN, SYDVKM. J was trimmed by 0 bases and V by 8 bases; bases with no gene match: 3. This CDR3 has 13 amino acids. The CDR3 DNA reads as TGTGCCAGCTGGGACAGTATGAACACTGAAGCTTTCTTT. Its translation: CASWDSMNTEAFF.

The gene calls are TRBV11-3 and TRBJ2-7; 7 bases are a match to TRBD2. The CDR3 extends over 13 amino acids. Trimming at V came to 6 bases and at J to 5 bases, leaving 7 bases not matched to a gene. Per germline, CDR1 SGHNT and CDR2 YENEEA. CDR3 coding DNA: TGTGCCAGCAGTACTGCGGGGGACCACGAGCAGTACTTC. Translated: CASSTAGDHEQYF.